The clone carrying this TCR beta chain was found many times. What it binds is unknown. TCRdb reprocessed the reads via MiXCR and lists one record per CDR3 protein. Of approximately 730,000 distinct CDR3 sequences detected, around 30% appear once; the ten largest clones hold around a sixth. These data come from a study of T cell repertoires in cytomegalovirus infection. Study-level points and caveats: The response measured ex vivo was dominated by TCR beta clonotypes (HLA-C-restricted and CMV-specific). Cumulative frequency (of public TCR beta family members) identified carriers of CMV plus the relevant HLA.

Trimming stripped 5 bases from V and 6 bases from J, with 11 bases between. CDR1 and CDR2 from the germline V gene are SGHTA and FQGNSA. CDR3 length: 12 residues. The source was cultured PBMCs, collected from culture after CMV antigen stimulation. The chain joins TRBV7-2 to TRBJ2-7; D not resolved. The sequence was obtained from a human donor in good health (CMV status not recorded). Some clones in this sample may be carry-over from other donors' samples. CDR3 sequence (DNA): TGTGCCAGCAGCCCCACGGCAGGCGAGCAGTACTTC. Its translation is CASSPTAGEQYF.